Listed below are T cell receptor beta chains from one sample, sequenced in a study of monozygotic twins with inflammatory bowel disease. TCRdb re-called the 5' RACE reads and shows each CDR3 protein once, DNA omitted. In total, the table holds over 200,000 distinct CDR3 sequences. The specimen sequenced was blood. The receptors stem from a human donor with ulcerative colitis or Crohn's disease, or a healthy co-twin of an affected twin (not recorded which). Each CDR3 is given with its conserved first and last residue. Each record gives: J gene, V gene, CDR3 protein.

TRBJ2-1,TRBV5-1,CASSQQGKVNEQFF
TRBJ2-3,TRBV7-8,CASSLALGLAGASTDTQYF
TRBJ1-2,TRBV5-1,CASSLETANYGYTF
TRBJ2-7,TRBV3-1,CASSQELGTAYEQYF
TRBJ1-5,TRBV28,CASEEQGAQPQHF
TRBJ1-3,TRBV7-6,CASSFRVLGSSGNTIYF
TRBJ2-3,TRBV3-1,CASSRSSGTDTQYF
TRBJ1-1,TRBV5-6,CASSGRGTNTEAFF
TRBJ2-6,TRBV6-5,CASSSDGQGISGANVLTF
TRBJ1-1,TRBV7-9,CASIRGGEAFF
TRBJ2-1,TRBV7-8,CASSPKALTSSYNEQFF
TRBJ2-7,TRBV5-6,CASSLVDPYYEQYF
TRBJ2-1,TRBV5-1,CASSLLAGGYNEQFF